The rows below give T cell receptor beta chains drawn from one sample of a study of OX40 agonist ivuxolimab in advanced cancers. Generated by immunoSEQ multiplex PCR, the TCRdb table keeps only in-frame clones and is missing some. There are roughly 70,000 clones in the sample; roughly 87% occur only once, and 2% to 2.5% lies in the top ten. The sample consisted of CD4+ or CD8+ T cells sorted from blood, taken in a trial of the OX40 agonist ivuxolimab. The receptors here all came from an adult with an advanced solid tumor such as melanoma, head and neck, liver or kidney cancer. Both conserved end residues are part of each CDR3. Fields, in order: CDR3 length, D gene, V gene, J gene, clone size, CDR3 DNA, CDR3 protein. A D gene is named only where the DNA matches it firmly. Clone size is given for some rows only: seen once, a few or many times, or a class if the clone is expanded.

12	NA	TRBV12-5	TRBJ1-2	many	TGTGCTAGTGCCCTCCCCACCGGGCCTTACACCTTC	CASALPTGPYTF
12	NA	TRBV10-3	TRBJ1-1	NA	TGTGCCATTGGGGGGGGGTCCTCTGAAGCTTTCTTT	CAIGGGSSEAFF
12	NA	TRBV5-4	TRBJ1-2	NA	TGTGCCAGCAGCCCCGGGAGCTATGGCTACACCTTC	CASSPGSYGYTF
16	TRBD2	TRBV28	TRBJ2-1	NA	TGTGCCACTACCTCTCCCGCTAGCGGGAGGTTGAATGAGCAGTTCTTC	CATTSPASGRLNEQFF
16	NA	TRBV28	TRBJ1-1	few	TGTGCCAGCAGGATGGGGGGTCGTGTCGGGAACACTGAAGCTTTCTTT	CASRMGGRVGNTEAFF
15	NA	TRBV27	TRBJ2-7	NA	TGTGCCAGCAGTTTATCAATAGCGAGGGCCTACGAGCAGTACTTC	CASSLSIARAYEQYF
15	TRBD2	TRBV19	TRBJ2-1	NA	TGTGCCAGTAGTATATCGAGCGGGGGGTCCAATGAGCAGTTCTTC	CASSISSGGSNEQFF
12	NA	TRBV5-4	TRBJ2-5	NA	TGTGCCAGCAGTTTCGACTTCGGGACCCAGTACTTC	CASSFDFGTQYF
14	NA	TRBV10-3	TRBJ2-2	NA	TGTGCCATCAGGGCCCGCACCGACACCGGGGAGCTGTTTTTT	CAIRARTDTGELFF
14	NA	TRBV5-1	TRBJ1-4	once	TGCGCCAGCAGCTTGATCGGGACGGAAGAAAAACTGTTTTTT	CASSLIGTEEKLFF
14	NA	TRBV18	TRBJ1-5	NA	TGTGCCAGCTCAGAACAGGGTCGGACTCAGCCCCAGCATTTT	CASSEQGRTQPQHF